A selection of T cell receptor beta chains follows, all from one sample in a study of Graves' ophthalmopathy and Graves' hyperthyroidism. TCRdb redid the calling of the multiplex PCR reads with MiXCR, one entry per CDR3 protein. The sample gives roughly 380,000 distinct CDR3 sequences, roughly 15% of which show up once; about 7% is in the top ten. The sample was peripheral blood. Receptors were obtained from a young woman with stable Graves' hyperthyroidism. CDR3s include the opening cysteine and the closing phenylalanine or tryptophan. Each record gives: clone size, D gene, J gene, V gene, CDR3 DNA, CDR3 protein. The D gene is left open where the match is weak. The listing skips clone size in some rows; elsewhere it reads once, few, many or a size class.

abundance: NA
d_gene: NA
j_gene: TRBJ2-7
v_gene: TRBV15
CDR3nt: TGTGCCACCAGCGGTGGCGGGTTCGGGAGATCCTACGAGCAGTACTTC
CDR3aa: CATSGGGFGRSYEQYF

abundance: many
d_gene: NA
j_gene: TRBJ1-2
v_gene: TRBV6-1
CDR3nt: TGTGCCAGCGGAAACAGAGCATATGGCTACACCTTC
CDR3aa: CASGNRAYGYTF

abundance: many
d_gene: NA
j_gene: TRBJ2-7
v_gene: TRBV12-3/TRBV12-4
CDR3nt: TGTGCCAGCAGTTCGATGGCCTTCCAGCCCCACGAGCAGTACTTC
CDR3aa: CASSSMAFQPHEQYF

abundance: many
d_gene: NA
j_gene: TRBJ2-2
v_gene: TRBV24-1
CDR3nt: TGTGCCACCAGTGATTTCGGGGGTAGTAGAAGGGCCGGGGAGCTGTTTTTT
CDR3aa: CATSDFGGSRRAGELFF

abundance: NA
d_gene: TRBD2
j_gene: TRBJ2-4
v_gene: TRBV3-1
CDR3nt: TGTGCCAGCAGCCGTCAACTAGCGGGGGGGCCCGGTAACATTCAGTACTTC
CDR3aa: CASSRQLAGGPGNIQYF

abundance: NA
d_gene: TRBD1
j_gene: TRBJ1-1
v_gene: TRBV29-1
CDR3nt: TGCAGCTCGGACAGGGGGAACACTGAAGCTTTCTTT
CDR3aa: CSSDRGNTEAFF

abundance: few
d_gene: NA
j_gene: TRBJ2-4
v_gene: TRBV18
CDR3nt: TGTGCCAGCTCACCACCCAACGGGGACCTAGCCAAAAACATTCAGTACTTC
CDR3aa: CASSPPNGDLAKNIQYF

abundance: NA
d_gene: TRBD1
j_gene: TRBJ1-3
v_gene: TRBV6-1
CDR3nt: TGTGCCAGCAGCTGGACAGGGGCTAGCTCTGGAAACACCATATATTTT
CDR3aa: CASSWTGASSGNTIYF

abundance: many
d_gene: TRBD1
j_gene: TRBJ1-5
v_gene: TRBV6-5
CDR3nt: TGTGCCAGCCGGGGGCAGGGGGGGAATCAGCCCCAGCATTTT
CDR3aa: CASRGQGGNQPQHF

abundance: few
d_gene: TRBD2
j_gene: TRBJ2-5
v_gene: TRBV13
CDR3nt: TGTGCCAGCAGCCTACTCGGCACGGGGGGGGGCCGAGAGACCCAGTACTTC
CDR3aa: CASSLLGTGGGRETQYF

abundance: many
d_gene: NA
j_gene: TRBJ1-2
v_gene: TRBV6-1
CDR3nt: TGTGCCAGCAGTGAATACGGGCGCGGTGGCTACACCTTC
CDR3aa: CASSEYGRGGYTF

abundance: many
d_gene: TRBD1
j_gene: TRBJ1-1
v_gene: TRBV12-3/TRBV12-4
CDR3nt: TGTGCCAGCAGTTTTTGGGACAGGGGGGGAGCTTTCTTT
CDR3aa: CASSFWDRGGAFF

abundance: many
d_gene: NA
j_gene: TRBJ1-1
v_gene: TRBV6-1
CDR3nt: TGTGCCAGCGTCTCCCTGAACACTGAAGCTTTCTTT
CDR3aa: CASVSLNTEAFF

abundance: many
d_gene: TRBD1
j_gene: TRBJ2-7
v_gene: TRBV27
CDR3nt: TGTGCCAGCAGTTCTGGACAGGGGGTTTCTGGTGAGCAGTACTTC
CDR3aa: CASSSGQGVSGEQYF

abundance: many
d_gene: TRBD1
j_gene: TRBJ2-5
v_gene: TRBV9
CDR3nt: TGTGCCAGCAGCCTACGGGACAGGAGTTATCAAGAGACCCAGTACTTC
CDR3aa: CASSLRDRSYQETQYF

abundance: few
d_gene: TRBD1
j_gene: TRBJ1-1
v_gene: TRBV4-1
CDR3nt: TGCGCCAGCAGCCAAGCAGGGGGCCACACTGAAGCTTTCTTT
CDR3aa: CASSQAGGHTEAFF

abundance: many
d_gene: NA
j_gene: TRBJ1-1
v_gene: TRBV7-8
CDR3nt: TGTGCCAGCAGCAAAACAGGGTGGGACGCTGAAGCTTTCTTT
CDR3aa: CASSKTGWDAEAFF